This T cell receptor (beta chain) was identified in a study of T cells in localized non-small cell lung cancer. Germline V gene data show CDR1 as MRHNA and CDR2 as SNTAGT. The CDR3 contains 15 residues. V was cut by 5 bases and J by 5 bases, with 13 bases left in between. Here immunoSEQ multiplex PCR was the method, and the copy in TCRdb shows in-frame clones only, minus some. Among about 54,000 clones, around 83% were seen once, and the ten largest hold nearly 20%. The sample in question was peripheral blood, obtained before any cancer treatment. The chain employs TRBV6-4 and TRBJ1-6; perhaps TRBD1 as D (6 bases). The clonotype originates from a female donor at least 60 years old with stage II squamous cell lung carcinoma. The DNA for the CDR3 is TGTGCCAGCAGTCCAACGGGGGCGAATAATTCACCCCTCCACTTT. Amino acids: CASSPTGANNSPLHF.